This TCR beta chain was identified in a study of human T cells and chemical hapten exposure. Study details: Small volume differences among pooled libraries mainly caused per-sample TCR yield variation. Overall study results and limits: Large CDR3 similarity clusters arose significantly more often from expanded TCRs than from controls.

The library gave individual cDNA molecules unique molecular identifiers. TCRdb re-called the RACE reads through MiXCR, storing one row per CDR3 protein. Altogether about 99,000 distinct CDR3 sequences are present, around an eighth being singletons, with the ten largest covering approximately 2%. The time point: patch test 1, 2 weeks after DPC sensitization. Treatment in this sample: therapeutic diphenylcyclopropenone sensitization with weekly scalp DPC. Alopecia patients, 18 to 70 years old and DPC-suitable, served as donors. Germline V gene sequence: CDR1 SGHVS, CDR2 FNYEAQ. Trimming removed 5 bases at V and 1 base at J, with 14 bases between. This CDR3 region has 16 residues. A note on this clonotype: As yet, its antigen is unknown.

V is TRBV7-6 and J is TRBJ2-2; D gene ambiguous. The clonotype was recovered from a woman in her forties with alopecia areata. Some clones in this sample may be carry-over from other donors' samples. The sample in question was whole blood, obtained in connection with sensitization to the hapten diphenylcyclopropenone (DPC). CDR3 residues: CASSHRGRQNTGELFF. DNA of the CDR3: TGTGCCAGCAGCCATCGTGGCCGGCAGAACACCGGGGAGCTGTTTTTT. Drawing the rest from reference TRBV7-6 and TRBJ2-2, the complete variable domain is GAGVSQSPRYKVTKRGQDVALRCDPISGHVSLYWYRQALGQGPEFLTYFNYEAQQDKSGLPNDRFSAERPEGSISTLTIQRTEQRDSAMYRCASSHRGRQNTGELFFGEGSRLTVL.